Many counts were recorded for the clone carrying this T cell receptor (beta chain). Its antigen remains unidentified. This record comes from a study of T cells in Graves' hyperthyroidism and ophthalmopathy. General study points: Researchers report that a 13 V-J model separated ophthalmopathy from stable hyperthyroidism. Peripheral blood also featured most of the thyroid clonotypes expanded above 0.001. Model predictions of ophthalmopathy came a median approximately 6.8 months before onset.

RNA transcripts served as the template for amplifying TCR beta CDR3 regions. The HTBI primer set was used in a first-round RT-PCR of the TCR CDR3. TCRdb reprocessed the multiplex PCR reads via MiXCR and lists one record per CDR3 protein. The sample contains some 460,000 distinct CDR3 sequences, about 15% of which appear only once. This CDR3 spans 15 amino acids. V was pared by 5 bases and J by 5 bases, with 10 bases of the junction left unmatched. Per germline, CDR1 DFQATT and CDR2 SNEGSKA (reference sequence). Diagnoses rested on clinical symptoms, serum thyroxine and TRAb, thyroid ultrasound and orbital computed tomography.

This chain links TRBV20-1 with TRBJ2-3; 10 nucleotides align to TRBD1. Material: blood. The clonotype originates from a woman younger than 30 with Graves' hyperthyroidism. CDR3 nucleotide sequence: TGCAGTGCTTGGACTCCGGGACAGGGGAAAGATACGCAGTATTTT. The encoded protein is CSAWTPGQGKDTQYF.